These 27 T cell receptor beta chains share one sample of origin, sequenced in a study of blood T cell repertoires in COVID-19. Clones were read by immunoSEQ multiplex PCR, and TCRdb kept only the in-frame ones, dropping some. The table includes 210,000 or so clones, less than 90% detected once. Sequencing was performed on peripheral blood. These receptors were taken from a man aged 35 to 55 with active or convalescent COVID-19.

This clone was counted a single time. V gene TRBV11-2 combines with J gene TRBJ2-1; D is undetermined. Germline V gene sequence: CDR1 SGHAT, CDR2 FQNNGV. The CDR3 extends over 17 amino acids. Trimming took off 2 bases at V and 3 bases at J, with 17 bases between the two ends. In DNA, the CDR3 is TGTGCCAGCAGCTTAAGGATGTCGGGTTCCGGCTACAATGAGCAGTTCTTC. This encodes CASSLRMSGSGYNEQFF.

The rearrangement links TRBV5-4 to TRBJ2-6, with D possibly matching TRBD1 (6 bases). Germline V gene data show CDR1 as SGHNT and CDR2 as YYREEE (reference sequence). Trimming pared 5 bases from V and 0 bases from J, leaving 15 bases between. This CDR3 comprises 17 residues. CDR3 sequence (DNA): TGTGCCAGCAGGCAGACAGGCACTAACTCTGGGGCCAACGTCCTGACTTTC. Its protein product is CASRQTGTNSGANVLTF. The full variable domain, with the rest looked up from reference TRBV5-4 and TRBJ2-6, is ETGVTQSPTHLIKTRGQQVTLRCSSQSGHNTVSWYQQALGQGPQFIFQYYREEENGRGNFPPRFSGLQFPNYSSELNVNALELDDSALYLCASRQTGTNSGANVLTFGAGSRLTVL.

The CDR3 is CASSLEGNTEAFF. Written as DNA, the CDR3 is TGCGCCAGCAGCTTAGAGGGCAACACTGAAGCTTTCTTT. The J gene is TRBJ1-1, the V gene TRBV4-1, with D unclear. This CDR3 has 13 residues. Trimming took off 5 bases at V and 2 bases at J, with 9 bases between the two ends. Germline V gene sequence: CDR1 MGHRA, CDR2 YSYEKL.

The chain uses TRBV27 and TRBJ1-5; 10 nucleotides align to TRBD1. This CDR3 has 18 residues. Per germline, CDR1 MNHEY and CDR2 SMNVEV (reference sequence). The J segment lost 6 bases and the V segment lost 2 bases, leaving 13 bases of the junction unmatched. The CDR3 nucleotides read TGTGCCAGCAGTTTACACCGAAACCGGGACAGGGGTGCTCAGCCCCAGCATTTT. The encoded protein is CASSLHRNRDRGAQPQHF.

The rearrangement links TRBV5-1 to TRBJ1-2, with a weak D call TRBD1 (5 bases). This CDR3 has 13 amino acids. Trimming took 0 bases from V and 3 from J, leaving 6 bases between them. The germline V gene encodes CDR1 SGHRS and CDR2 YFSETQ. Here the CDR3 DNA reads TGCGCCAGCAGCTTGGAAGGGGACTATGGCTACACCTTC. It encodes CASSLEGDYGYTF. The full variable domain, with the rest looked up from reference TRBV5-1 and TRBJ1-2, is KAGVTQTPRYLIKTRGQQVTLSCSPISGHRSVSWYQQTPGQGLQFLFEYFSETQRNKGNFPGRFSGRQFSNSRSEMNVSTLELGDSALYLCASSLEGDYGYTFGSGTRLTVV.

The CDR3 DNA reads as TGTGCCAGCAGCCCAGCGGGGGATAGCACAGATACGCAGTATTTT. It codes for CASSPAGDSTDTQYF. This chain joins TRBV3-1 (or the pseudogene TRBV3-2) and TRBJ2-3; 8 bases fit TRBD2. Trimming cost V 4 bases and J 0 bases; bases outside gene matches: 3. The CDR3 runs 15 residues. Germline V gene data show CDR1 as LGHDT and CDR2 as YNNKEL (reference sequence).

This clone was detected once. This rearrangement joins TRBV4-2 to TRBJ2-7; D might be TRBD1 (5 bases). V lost 3 bases to trimming and J lost 7 bases, with 16 bases between them. The V gene's germline CDR1 is LGHNA and CDR2 YNFKEQ. CDR3 size: 14 residues. The CDR3 region has the DNA TGTGCCAGCAGCCATGACAGACTCCTGAGGGAGCAGTACTTC. It translates to CASSHDRLLREQYF.

The rearrangement uses TRBV7-2 and TRBJ2-1, with 8 bases matching TRBD2. The trim removed 0 bases at V and 12 bases at J, leaving 7 bases unmatched. Germline CDR1 reads SGHTA; CDR2 reads FQGNSA. The CDR3 extends over 14 amino acids. Written as DNA, the CDR3 is TGTGCCAGCAGCTTAGCTAGCGGGGCGTCGGGGCAGTTCTTC. Its translation is CASSLASGASGQFF. Filled out from reference TRBV7-2 and TRBJ2-1, the complete variable domain reads GAGVSQSPSNKVTEKGKDVELRCDPISGHTALYWYRQSLGQGLEFLIYFQGNSAPDKSGLPSDRFSAERTGGSVSTLTIQRTQQEDSAVYLCASSLASGASGQFFGPGTRLTVL.

The chain combines TRBV19 with TRBJ2-1; D may be TRBD2 (5 bases). V lost 2 bases to trimming and J lost 6 bases, with 11 bases between them. Germline V gene data show CDR1 as LNHDA and CDR2 as SQIVND (reference sequence). This CDR3 has 14 residues. The CDR3, as DNA: TGTGCCAGTAGTATAAGTTCACTAGGCAATGAGCAGTTCTTC. This gives the protein CASSISSLGNEQFF.

This rearrangement joins TRBV28 to TRBJ1-2; TRBD1 matches 11 bases. This CDR3 spans 17 amino acids. V dropped 5 bases and J dropped 7; count of bases not matched to a gene: 15. Looked up from germline, CDR1 is MDHEN and CDR2 is SYDVKM. The CDR3 sequence: CASSEGQGAIGDFGYTF. The CDR3 nucleotides are TGTGCCAGCAGTGAAGGACAGGGGGCGATTGGGGATTTTGGCTACACCTTC.

This clone was found once. J is TRBJ2-3 and V is TRBV5-1; TRBD2 agrees at 12 bases. J was trimmed by 2 bases and V by 3 bases; bases with no gene match: 7. The CDR3 is made up of 17 amino acids. CDR1 and CDR2 from the germline V gene are SGHRS and YFSETQ. CDR3 loop: CASSSLAGGSITDTQYF. CDR3 nucleotides: TGCGCCAGCAGCTCGCTAGCGGGGGGGTCAATCACAGATACGCAGTATTTT.

This clone was found once. V gene TRBV5-4 combines with J gene TRBJ2-1; no clear D. In germline, CDR1 is SGHNT, CDR2 YYREEE (reference sequence). The CDR3 sequence is 15 residues long. Trimming pared 4 bases from V and 3 bases from J, leaving 14 bases between. The CDR3 DNA is TGTGCCAGCAGCCTGGACGTCAGAGGCTACAATGAGCAGTTCTTC. It specifies CASSLDVRGYNEQFF.

The V call is TRBV4-2, the J call TRBJ2-3, with unresolved D. There are 12 residues in the CDR3. Between the trimmed V and J ends, which lost 10 bases and 6 bases, there was a span of 14 bases. Germline V gene lookup returns CDR1 LGHNA and CDR2 YNFKEQ. CDR3 sequence reads: CATFSFDDTQYF. The CDR3 DNA follows: TGTGCCACTTTTAGCTTTGACGATACGCAGTATTTT.

This rearrangement joins TRBV5-6 to TRBJ2-5; TRBD2 agrees at 13 bases. This CDR3 comprises 16 residues. Germline CDR1 is SGHDT and CDR2 is YYEEEE. V was pared by 4 bases and J by 5 bases, with 8 bases of the junction left unmatched. The DNA for the CDR3 is TGTGCCAGCAGCCTCACTAGCGGGGGGGCGGTGGAGACCCAGTACTTC. It specifies CASSLTSGGAVETQYF.

This sequence joins TRBV30 and TRBJ1-3; perhaps TRBD1 as D (6 bases). The CDR3 contains 15 residues. The V and J ends lost 3 bases and 0 bases respectively, with 12 bases between them. CDR1 GTSNPN and CDR2 SVGIG come from the germline V gene (reference sequence). Written as DNA, the CDR3 is TGTGCCTGGAGGAGGGGGGGTTACTCTGGAAACACCATATATTTT. Protein sequence: CAWRRGGYSGNTIYF.

This clone was seen only once. V usage is TRBV7-2 and J usage is TRBJ2-1; 8 positions match TRBD2. This CDR3 is built from 16 residues. Germline V CDR1 and CDR2: SGHTA, FQGNSA. V lost 0 bases to trimming and J lost 9 bases; unmatched junction nucleotides: 10. CDR3 nucleotides: TGTGCCAGCAGCTTAGCGCCGGGACTAGTCTTAGTTGAGCAGTTCTTC. This codes for CASSLAPGLVLVEQFF.

This chain connects TRBV5-6 to TRBJ2-6, with a weak D call TRBD2 (5 bases). Trimming cost V 2 bases and J 0 bases, with 18 bases left between them. The CDR3 extends over 19 amino acids. CDR1 and CDR2 from the germline V gene are SGHDT and YYEEEE. This CDR3 is CASSFLPGSRGSGANVLTF. CDR3 DNA sequence: TGTGCCAGCAGCTTCCTCCCCGGAAGTCGGGGCTCTGGGGCCAACGTCCTGACTTTC.

The chain is built from TRBV30 and TRBJ2-3, with 9 bases that match TRBD2. This CDR3 has 19 amino acids. J was trimmed by 6 bases and V by 0 bases; bases with no gene match: 19. Germline assignment: CDR1 GTSNPN and CDR2 SVGIG (reference sequence). CDR3 nucleotides: TGTGCCTGGAGTGTAGCCCCATGGGGTTTGCGGGGGGGCTCGGATACGCAGTATTTT. Residues: CAWSVAPWGLRGGSDTQYF.

V is TRBV7-9 and J is TRBJ2-7, with D tentatively TRBD2 (5 bases). Looked up from germline, CDR1 is SEHNR and CDR2 is FQNEAQ (reference sequence). This CDR3 is built from 14 residues. Deletions cut 2 bases from V and 0 bases from J, with 8 bases between. The DNA of the CDR3 is TGTGCCAGCAGCTTATTGGACTCCTCCTACGAGCAGTACTTC. This encodes CASSLLDSSYEQYF.

This chain links TRBV6-5 with TRBJ2-1; TRBD1 aligns across 9 bases. The CDR3 is made up of 15 amino acids. V dropped 6 bases and J dropped 2; count of bases not matched to a gene: 5. Germline V CDR1 and CDR2: MNHEY, SVGAGI. The CDR3 DNA reads TGTGCCAGCAGGCCGGGACAGGGTGCCTACAATGAGCAGTTCTTC. It encodes CASRPGQGAYNEQFF.

The chain links TRBV2 to TRBJ2-7; tentative D call: TRBD1 (5 bases). Per the germline V gene, CDR1 is SNHLY and CDR2 is FYNNEI. The CDR3 sequence is 14 residues long. Trimming took 3 bases from V and 0 from J, leaving 9 bases between them. The CDR3 protein is CASSDRAVSYEQYF. CDR3 DNA: TGTGCCAGCAGTGACAGGGCGGTCTCCTACGAGCAGTACTTC.

V is TRBV28 and J is TRBJ1-3; 7 bases match TRBD1. The germline V gene has CDR1 MDHEN and CDR2 SYDVKM. The CDR3 is 14 amino acids. Trimming cost V 1 base and J 7 bases; bases outside gene matches: 4. This CDR3 is CASSLYRGGNTIYF. The DNA of the CDR3 is TGTGCCAGCAGTTTATACAGGGGCGGGAACACCATATATTTT.

This rearrangement joins TRBV7-9 to TRBJ2-1, with TRBD2 identical over 8 bases. V lost 5 bases and J lost 0; bases outside the gene matches: 15. This CDR3 is built from 19 residues. From germline, CDR1 is SEHNR and CDR2 FQNEAQ (reference sequence). CDR3 sequence reads: CASSRGAGGRSSSYNEQFF. CDR3 in DNA: TGTGCCAGCAGCCGAGGTGCTGGCGGGAGGTCGTCCTCCTACAATGAGCAGTTCTTC.

This clone was seen a few times. V and J are TRBV19 and TRBJ1-1; 8 nucleotides match TRBD1. The CDR3 covers 13 residues. V lost 8 bases and J lost 1; bases outside the gene matches: 3. Germline V gene lookup returns CDR1 LNHDA and CDR2 SQIVND (reference sequence). For the CDR3, the DNA is TGTGCCAGTCCGGACAGGGAGAACACTGAAGCTTTCTTT. Translated: CASPDRENTEAFF.

The chain carries TRBV11-1 and TRBJ2-7, with 12 nucleotides matching TRBD2. CDR1 is SGHAT and CDR2 is FQDESV in the germline V gene (reference sequence). The CDR3 is 15 residues long. V was clipped by 5 bases and J by 4 bases; unmatched bases: 6. CDR3 nucleotides: TGTGCCAGCAGCCTTGCCCTAGCGGGAGGGTACGAGCAGTACTTC. Translation: CASSLALAGGYEQYF.

The chain recombines TRBV7-3 with TRBJ1-2; 8 bases agree with TRBD1. With 2 bases clipped from V and 4 bases from J, the junction kept 3 bases outside the gene matches. This CDR3 contains 14 residues. Per the germline V gene, CDR1 is SGHTA and CDR2 is FQGTGA. The CDR3 region has the DNA TGTGCCAGCAGCTTAGACAGGGGATCCTATGGCTACACCTTC. Translating it yields CASSLDRGSYGYTF. Combining the CDR3 with reference TRBV7-3 and TRBJ1-2 gives the whole variable domain GAGVSQTPSNKVTEKGKYVELRCDPISGHTALYWYRQSLGQGPEFLIYFQGTGAADDSGLPNDRFFAVRPEGSVSTLKIQRTERGDSAVYLCASSLDRGSYGYTFGSGTRLTVV.

The CDR3 loop reads CASSEGLAGNEQFF. CDR3 DNA: TGTGCCAGTAGTGAAGGACTAGCGGGTAATGAGCAGTTCTTC. The J gene is TRBJ2-1, the V gene TRBV19; 11 nucleotides agree with TRBD2. This CDR3 spans 14 amino acids. With V trimmed by 5 bases and J by 7 bases, 4 bases remained unmatched. CDR1 is LNHDA and CDR2 is SQIVND in the germline V gene (reference sequence).